This T cell receptor beta chain was documented in a study of a mutant IDH1 vaccine in newly diagnosed glioma. Time point described: week 35, safety follow-up. In the vaccine, a single dose held 300 ug of the mutant IDH1 20-mer peptide, along with topical imiquimod. The donors had new WHO grade 3 or 4 astrocytomas; these were IDH1-mutant and ATRX-lost. For this clone: Its antigen is unidentified.

The protocol was immunoSEQ multiplex PCR, while the TCRdb copy is restricted to in-frame clones and leaves out a portion. The sample has tens of thousands of clones; about 74% are singletons. The clonotype originates from a man aged 50 or older with glioma. The starting material was PBMCs, obtained from a glioma patient whose treatment included an IDH1 peptide vaccine.

Written as DNA, the CDR3 is TGTGCCAGCAGTCTTGGACGGAACCCCCTCTATGGCTACACCTTC. This encodes CASSLGRNPLYGYTF. This chain uses TRBV27 with TRBJ1-2; D not certain. With 5 bases removed from V and 4 bases from J, the gap between germline ends came to 17 bases. CDR3 length: 15 amino acids. Looked up from germline, CDR1 is MNHEY and CDR2 is SMNVEV (reference sequence).